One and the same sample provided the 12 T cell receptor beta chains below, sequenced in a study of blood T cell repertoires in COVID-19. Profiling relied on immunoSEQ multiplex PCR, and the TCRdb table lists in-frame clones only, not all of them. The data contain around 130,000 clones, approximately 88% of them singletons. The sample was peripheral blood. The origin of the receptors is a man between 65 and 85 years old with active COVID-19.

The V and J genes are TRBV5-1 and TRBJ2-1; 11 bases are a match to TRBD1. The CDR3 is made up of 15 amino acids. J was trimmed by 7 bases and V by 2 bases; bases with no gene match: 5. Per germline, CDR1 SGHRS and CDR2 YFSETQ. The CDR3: CASSFTGTGGNEQFF. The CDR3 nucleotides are TGCGCCAGCAGCTTTACCGGGACAGGGGGGAATGAGCAGTTCTTC.

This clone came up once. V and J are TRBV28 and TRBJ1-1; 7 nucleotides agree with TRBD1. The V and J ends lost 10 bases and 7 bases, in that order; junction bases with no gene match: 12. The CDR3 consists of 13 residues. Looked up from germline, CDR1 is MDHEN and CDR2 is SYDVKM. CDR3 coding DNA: TGTGCCACCACCGGACAGGCCGGGCGTGAAGCTTTCTTT. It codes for CATTGQAGREAFF.

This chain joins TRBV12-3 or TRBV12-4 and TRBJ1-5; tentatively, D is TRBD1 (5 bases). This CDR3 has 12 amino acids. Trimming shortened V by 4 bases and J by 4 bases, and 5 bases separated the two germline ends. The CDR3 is CASSSGNQPQHF. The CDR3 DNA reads TGTGCCAGCAGTTCAGGGAATCAGCCCCAGCATTTT.

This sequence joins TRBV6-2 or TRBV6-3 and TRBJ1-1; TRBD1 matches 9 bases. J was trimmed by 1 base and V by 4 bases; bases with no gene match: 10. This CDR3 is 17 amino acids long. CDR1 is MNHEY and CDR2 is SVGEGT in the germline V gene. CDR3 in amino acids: CASSFAGTGLRNTEAFF. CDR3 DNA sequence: TGTGCCAGCAGTTTCGCCGGGACAGGGTTAAGGAACACTGAAGCTTTCTTT.

CDR3 nucleotide sequence: TGTGCCAGCAGCAAAGTGTGGAGGCGAGGCTCTGGAAACACCATATATTTT. Amino acids: CASSKVWRRGSGNTIYF. The rearrangement joins TRBV21-1 to TRBJ1-3. TRBV21-1 is marked as a pseudogene. The CDR3 has 17 amino acids.

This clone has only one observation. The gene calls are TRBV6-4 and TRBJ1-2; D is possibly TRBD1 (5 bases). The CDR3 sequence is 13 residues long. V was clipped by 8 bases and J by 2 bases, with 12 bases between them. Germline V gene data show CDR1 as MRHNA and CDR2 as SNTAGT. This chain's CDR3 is CASRRDGNYGYTF. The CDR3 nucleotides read TGTGCCAGCCGGCGGGACGGGAACTATGGCTACACCTTC.

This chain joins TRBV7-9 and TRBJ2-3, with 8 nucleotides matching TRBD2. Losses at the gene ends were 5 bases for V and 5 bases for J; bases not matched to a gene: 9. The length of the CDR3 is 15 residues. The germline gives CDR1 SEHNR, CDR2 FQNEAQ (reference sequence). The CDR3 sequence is CASSKQAGGLDTQYF. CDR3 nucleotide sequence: TGTGCCAGCAGCAAACAGGCGGGGGGACTAGATACGCAGTATTTT.

CDR3 sequence reads: CASSTGQGAANEKLFF. For the CDR3, the DNA is TGCGCCAGCAGCACCGGACAGGGGGCTGCTAATGAAAAACTGTTTTTT. The chain couples TRBV5-1 to TRBJ1-4, with TRBD1 matching 11 bases. The CDR3 has 16 residues. J gave up 3 bases and V 4 bases, and 5 bases lay outside the gene matches. CDR1 is SGHRS and CDR2 is YFSETQ in the germline V gene. Using reference TRBV5-1 and TRBJ1-4 for the parts outside the CDR3, the full variable domain is KAGVTQTPRYLIKTRGQQVTLSCSPISGHRSVSWYQQTPGQGLQFLFEYFSETQRNKGNFPGRFSGRQFSNSRSEMNVSTLELGDSALYLCASSTGQGAANEKLFFGSGTQLSVL.

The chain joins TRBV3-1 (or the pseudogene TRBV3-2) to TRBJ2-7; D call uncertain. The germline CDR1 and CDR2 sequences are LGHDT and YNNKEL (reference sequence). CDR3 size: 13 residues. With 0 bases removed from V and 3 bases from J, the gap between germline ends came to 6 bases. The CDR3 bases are TGTGCCAGCAGCCAAGATCACTTCTACGAGCAGTACTTC. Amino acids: CASSQDHFYEQYF.

The CDR3: CASSRGRGNYGYTF. The CDR3 DNA follows: TGTGCCAGTAGTAGGGGCAGGGGTAACTATGGCTACACCTTC. V is TRBV19 and J is TRBJ1-2; tentatively, D is TRBD1 (6 bases). Germline assignment: CDR1 LNHDA and CDR2 SQIVND (reference sequence). CDR3 size: 14 residues. With 4 bases removed from V and 1 base from J, the gap between germline ends came to 10 bases.

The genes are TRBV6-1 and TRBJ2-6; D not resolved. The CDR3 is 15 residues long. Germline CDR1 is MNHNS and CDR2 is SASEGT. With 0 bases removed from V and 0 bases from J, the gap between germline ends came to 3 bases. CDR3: CASSEASSGANVLTF. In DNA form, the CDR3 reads TGTGCCAGCAGTGAAGCGAGCTCTGGGGCCAACGTCCTGACTTTC.

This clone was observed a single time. In nucleotides, the CDR3 is TGTGCCAGCAGCCCCCGAGTGCGAGAGACCCAGTACTTC. Protein product: CASSPRVRETQYF. This chain links TRBV9 with TRBJ2-5; no firm D call. The V end was cut by 4 bases, the J end by 4 bases, with 11 bases between. The CDR3 has 13 amino acids. The V gene's germline CDR1 is SGDLS and CDR2 YYNGEE.